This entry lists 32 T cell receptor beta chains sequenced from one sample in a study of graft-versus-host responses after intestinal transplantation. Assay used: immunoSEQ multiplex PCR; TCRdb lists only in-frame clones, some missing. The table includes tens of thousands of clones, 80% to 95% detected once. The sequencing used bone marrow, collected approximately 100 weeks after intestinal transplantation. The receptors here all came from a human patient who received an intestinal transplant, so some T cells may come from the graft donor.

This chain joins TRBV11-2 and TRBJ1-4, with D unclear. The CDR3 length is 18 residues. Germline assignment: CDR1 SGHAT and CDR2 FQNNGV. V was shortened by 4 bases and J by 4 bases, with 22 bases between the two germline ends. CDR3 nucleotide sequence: TGTGCCAGCAGCTACCCGGGTGGGAATCTTGTTGATAATGAAAAACTGTTTTTT. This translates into CASSYPGGNLVDNEKLFF.

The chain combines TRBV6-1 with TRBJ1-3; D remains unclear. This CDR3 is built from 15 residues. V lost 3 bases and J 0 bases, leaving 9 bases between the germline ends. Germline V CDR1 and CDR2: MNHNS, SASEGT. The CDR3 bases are TGTGCCAGCAGTGATTACAGAAGCTCTGGAAACACCATATATTTT. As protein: CASSDYRSSGNTIYF.

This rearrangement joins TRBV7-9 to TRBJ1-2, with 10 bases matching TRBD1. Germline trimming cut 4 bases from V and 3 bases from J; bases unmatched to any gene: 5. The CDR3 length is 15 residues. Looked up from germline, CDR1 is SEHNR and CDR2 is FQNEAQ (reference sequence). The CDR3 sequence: CASSSSGTGDYGYTF. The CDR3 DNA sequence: TGTGCCAGCAGCTCATCCGGGACAGGGGACTATGGCTACACCTTC.

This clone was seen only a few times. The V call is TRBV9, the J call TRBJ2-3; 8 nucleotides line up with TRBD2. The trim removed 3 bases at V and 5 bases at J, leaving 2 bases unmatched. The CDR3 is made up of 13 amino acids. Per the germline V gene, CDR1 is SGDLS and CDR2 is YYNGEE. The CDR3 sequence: CASSGGGQDTQYF. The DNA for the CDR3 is TGTGCCAGCAGCGGCGGGGGGCAAGATACGCAGTATTTT.

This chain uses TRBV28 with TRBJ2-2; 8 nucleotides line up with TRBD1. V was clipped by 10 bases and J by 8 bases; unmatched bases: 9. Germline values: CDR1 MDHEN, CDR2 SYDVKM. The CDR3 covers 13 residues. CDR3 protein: CAIGDRLEGELFF. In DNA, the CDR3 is TGTGCCATCGGGGACAGGCTAGAAGGGGAGCTGTTTTTT.

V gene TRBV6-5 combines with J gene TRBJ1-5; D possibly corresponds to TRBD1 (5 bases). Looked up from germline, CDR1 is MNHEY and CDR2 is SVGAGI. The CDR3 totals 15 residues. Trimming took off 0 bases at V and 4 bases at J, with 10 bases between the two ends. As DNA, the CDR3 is TGTGCCAGCAGTTACTCTTATCAGGGAAATCAGCCCCAGCATTTT. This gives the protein CASSYSYQGNQPQHF.

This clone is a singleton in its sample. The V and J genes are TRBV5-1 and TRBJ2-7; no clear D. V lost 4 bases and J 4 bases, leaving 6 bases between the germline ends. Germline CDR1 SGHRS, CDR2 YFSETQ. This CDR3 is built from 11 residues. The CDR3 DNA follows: TGCGCCAGCAGCAACCAGTACGAGCAGTACTTC. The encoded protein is CASSNQYEQYF.

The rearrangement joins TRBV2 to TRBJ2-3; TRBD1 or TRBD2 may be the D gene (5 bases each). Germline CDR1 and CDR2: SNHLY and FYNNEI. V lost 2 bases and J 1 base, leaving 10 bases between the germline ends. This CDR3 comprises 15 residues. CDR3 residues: CASSEYWDGTDTQYF. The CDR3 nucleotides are TGTGCCAGCAGTGAATATTGGGACGGCACAGATACGCAGTATTTT.

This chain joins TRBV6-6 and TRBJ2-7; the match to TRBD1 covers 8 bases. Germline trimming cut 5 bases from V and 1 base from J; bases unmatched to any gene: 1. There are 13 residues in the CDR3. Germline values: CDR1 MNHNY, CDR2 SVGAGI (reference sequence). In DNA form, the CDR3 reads TGTGCCAGCAGTCGGGACAGGTCCTACGAGCAGTACTTC. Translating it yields CASSRDRSYEQYF.

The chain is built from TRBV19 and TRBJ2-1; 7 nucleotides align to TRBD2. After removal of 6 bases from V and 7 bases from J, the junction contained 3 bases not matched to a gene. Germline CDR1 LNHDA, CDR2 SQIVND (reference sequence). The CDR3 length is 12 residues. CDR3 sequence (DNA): TGTGCCAGTAGCAGGACTAGAAATGAGCAGTTCTTC. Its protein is CASSRTRNEQFF.

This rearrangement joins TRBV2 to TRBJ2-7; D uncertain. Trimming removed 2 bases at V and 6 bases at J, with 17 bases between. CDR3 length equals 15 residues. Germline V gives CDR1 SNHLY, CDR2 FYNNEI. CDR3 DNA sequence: TGTGCCAGCAGTGAATTTTCGGACCCCGCTGGCGAGCAGTACTTC. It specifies CASSEFSDPAGEQYF. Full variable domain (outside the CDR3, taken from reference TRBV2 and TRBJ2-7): EPEVTQTPSHQVTQMGQEVILRCVPISNHLYFYWYRQILGQKVEFLVSFYNNEISEKSEIFDDQFSVERPDGSNFTLKIRSTKLEDSAMYFCASSEFSDPAGEQYFGPGTRLTVT.

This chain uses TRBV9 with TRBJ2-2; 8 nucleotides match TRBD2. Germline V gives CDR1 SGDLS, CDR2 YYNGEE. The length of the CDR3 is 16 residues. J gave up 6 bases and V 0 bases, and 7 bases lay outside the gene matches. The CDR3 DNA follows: TGTGCCAGCAGCGTAGAGCTAGCGGGTCGGGCCGGGGAGCTGTTTTTT. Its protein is CASSVELAGRAGELFF.

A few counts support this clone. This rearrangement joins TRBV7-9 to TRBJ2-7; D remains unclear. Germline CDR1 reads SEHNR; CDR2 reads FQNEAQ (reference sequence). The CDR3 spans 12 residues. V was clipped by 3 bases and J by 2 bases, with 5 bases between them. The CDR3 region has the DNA TGTGCCAGCAGCTTGACCCCCTACGAGCAGTACTTC. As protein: CASSLTPYEQYF.

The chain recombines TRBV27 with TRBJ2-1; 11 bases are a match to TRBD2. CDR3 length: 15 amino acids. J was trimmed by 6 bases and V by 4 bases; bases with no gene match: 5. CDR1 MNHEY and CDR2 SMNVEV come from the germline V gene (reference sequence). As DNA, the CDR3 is TGTGCCAGCAGTTCGTTGACTAGCGGGGCCAATGAGCAGTTCTTC. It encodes CASSSLTSGANEQFF.

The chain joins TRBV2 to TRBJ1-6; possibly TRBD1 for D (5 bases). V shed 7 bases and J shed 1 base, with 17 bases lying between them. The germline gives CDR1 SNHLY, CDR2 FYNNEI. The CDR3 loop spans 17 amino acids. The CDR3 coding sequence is TGTGCCAGCACCCCGGGCCACCGGGGGTCCTATAATTCACCCCTCCACTTT. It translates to CASTPGHRGSYNSPLHF. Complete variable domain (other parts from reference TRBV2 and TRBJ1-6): EPEVTQTPSHQVTQMGQEVILRCVPISNHLYFYWYRQILGQKVEFLVSFYNNEISEKSEIFDDQFSVERPDGSNFTLKIRSTKLEDSAMYFCASTPGHRGSYNSPLHFGNGTRLTVT.

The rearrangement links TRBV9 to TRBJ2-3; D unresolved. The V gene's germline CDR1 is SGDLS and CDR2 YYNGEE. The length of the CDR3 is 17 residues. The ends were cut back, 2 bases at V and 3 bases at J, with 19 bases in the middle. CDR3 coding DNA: TGTGCCAGCAGCGTCGACCGGACGGGCCTCGAAACAGATACGCAGTATTTT. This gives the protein CASSVDRTGLETDTQYF.

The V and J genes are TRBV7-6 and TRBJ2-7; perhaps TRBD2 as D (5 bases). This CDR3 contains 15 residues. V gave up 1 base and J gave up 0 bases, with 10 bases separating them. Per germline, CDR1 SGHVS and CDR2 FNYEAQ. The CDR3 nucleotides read TGTGCCAGCAGCTTAGAGGGTGGGAGCTCCTACGAGCAGTACTTC. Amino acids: CASSLEGGSSYEQYF. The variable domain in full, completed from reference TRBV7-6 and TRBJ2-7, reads GAGVSQSPRYKVTKRGQDVALRCDPISGHVSLYWYRQALGQGPEFLTYFNYEAQQDKSGLPNDRFSAERPEGSISTLTIQRTEQRDSAMYRCASSLEGGSSYEQYFGPGTRLTVT.

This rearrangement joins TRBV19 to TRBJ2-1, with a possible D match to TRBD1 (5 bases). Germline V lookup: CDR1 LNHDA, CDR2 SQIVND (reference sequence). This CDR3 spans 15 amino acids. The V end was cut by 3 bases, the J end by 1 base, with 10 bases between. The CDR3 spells CASSMMAGSYNEQFF. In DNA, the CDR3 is TGTGCCAGTAGTATGATGGCAGGGTCCTACAATGAGCAGTTCTTC.

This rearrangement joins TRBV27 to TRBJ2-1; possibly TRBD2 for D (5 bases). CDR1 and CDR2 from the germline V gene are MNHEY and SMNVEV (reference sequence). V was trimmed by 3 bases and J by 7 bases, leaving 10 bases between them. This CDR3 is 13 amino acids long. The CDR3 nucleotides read TGTGCCAGCAGTTTTTCCCGGGAAAATGAGCAGTTCTTC. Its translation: CASSFSRENEQFF.

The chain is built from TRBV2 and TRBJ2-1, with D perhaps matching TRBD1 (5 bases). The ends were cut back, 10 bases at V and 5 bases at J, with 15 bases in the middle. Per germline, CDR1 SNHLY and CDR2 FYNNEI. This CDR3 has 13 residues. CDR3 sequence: CATTQDGNNEQFF. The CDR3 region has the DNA TGTGCCACCACACAGGACGGCAACAATGAGCAGTTCTTC.

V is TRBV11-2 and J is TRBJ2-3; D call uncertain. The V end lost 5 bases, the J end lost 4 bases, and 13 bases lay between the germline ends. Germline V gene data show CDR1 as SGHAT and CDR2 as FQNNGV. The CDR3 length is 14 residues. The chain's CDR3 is CASSADPSADTQYF. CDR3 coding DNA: TGTGCCAGCAGCGCTGACCCGAGTGCAGATACGCAGTATTTT.

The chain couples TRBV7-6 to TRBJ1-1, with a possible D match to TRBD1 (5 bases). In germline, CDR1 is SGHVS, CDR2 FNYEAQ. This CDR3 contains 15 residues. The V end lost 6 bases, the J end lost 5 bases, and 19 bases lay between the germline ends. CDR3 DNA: TGTGCCAGCAGTCAGGGACGCGTAGACCGGACTGAAGCTTTCTTT. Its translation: CASSQGRVDRTEAFF.

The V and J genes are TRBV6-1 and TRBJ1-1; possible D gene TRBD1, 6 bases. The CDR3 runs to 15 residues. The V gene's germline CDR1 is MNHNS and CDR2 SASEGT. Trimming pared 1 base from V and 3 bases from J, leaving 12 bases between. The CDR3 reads CASSEEGTGHTEAFF. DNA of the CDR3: TGTGCCAGCAGTGAAGAGGGAACAGGGCACACTGAAGCTTTCTTT.

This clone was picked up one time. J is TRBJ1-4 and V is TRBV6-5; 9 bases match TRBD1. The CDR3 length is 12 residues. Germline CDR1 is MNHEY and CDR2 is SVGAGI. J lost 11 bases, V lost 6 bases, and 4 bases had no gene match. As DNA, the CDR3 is TGTGCCAGCAGGGACAGGGGAGAGAAACTGTTTTTT. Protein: CASRDRGEKLFF.

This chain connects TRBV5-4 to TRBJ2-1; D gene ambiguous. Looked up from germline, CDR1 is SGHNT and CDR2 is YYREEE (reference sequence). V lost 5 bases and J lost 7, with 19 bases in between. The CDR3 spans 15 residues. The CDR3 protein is CASSTVPQWENEQFF. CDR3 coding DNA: TGTGCCAGCAGTACCGTACCCCAATGGGAAAATGAGCAGTTCTTC. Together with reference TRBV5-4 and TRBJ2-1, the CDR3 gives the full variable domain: ETGVTQSPTHLIKTRGQQVTLRCSSQSGHNTVSWYQQALGQGPQFIFQYYREEENGRGNFPPRFSGLQFPNYSSELNVNALELDDSALYLCASSTVPQWENEQFFGPGTRLTVL.

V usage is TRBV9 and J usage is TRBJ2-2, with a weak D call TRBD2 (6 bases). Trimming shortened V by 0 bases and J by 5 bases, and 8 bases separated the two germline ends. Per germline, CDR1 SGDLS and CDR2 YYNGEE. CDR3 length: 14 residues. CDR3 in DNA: TGTGCCAGCAGCGTAGGGGGGGTTACCGGGGAGCTGTTTTTT. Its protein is CASSVGGVTGELFF. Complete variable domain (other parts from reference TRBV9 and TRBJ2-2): DSGVTQTPKHLITATGQRVTLRCSPRSGDLSVYWYQQSLDQGLQFLIQYYNGEERAKGNILERFSAQQFPDLHSELNLSSLELGDSALYFCASSVGGVTGELFFGEGSRLTVL.

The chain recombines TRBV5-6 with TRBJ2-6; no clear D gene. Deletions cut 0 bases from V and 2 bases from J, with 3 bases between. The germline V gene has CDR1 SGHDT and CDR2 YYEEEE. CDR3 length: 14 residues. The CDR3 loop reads CASSLVAGANVLTF. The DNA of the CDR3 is TGTGCCAGCAGCTTGGTTGCTGGGGCCAACGTCCTGACTTTC.

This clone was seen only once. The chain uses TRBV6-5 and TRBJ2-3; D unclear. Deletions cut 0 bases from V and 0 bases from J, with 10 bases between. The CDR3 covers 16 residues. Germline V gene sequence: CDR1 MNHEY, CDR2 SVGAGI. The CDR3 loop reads CASSYSSALSTDTQYF. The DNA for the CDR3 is TGTGCCAGCAGTTACTCAAGCGCCCTTAGCACAGATACGCAGTATTTT.

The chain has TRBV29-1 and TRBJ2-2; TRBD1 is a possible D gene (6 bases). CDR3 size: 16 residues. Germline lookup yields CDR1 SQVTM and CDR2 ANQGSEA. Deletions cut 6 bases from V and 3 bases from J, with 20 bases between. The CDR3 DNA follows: TGCAGCGTCAAGGGGGAGACAGACCTTTACACCGGGGAGCTGTTTTTT. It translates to CSVKGETDLYTGELFF.

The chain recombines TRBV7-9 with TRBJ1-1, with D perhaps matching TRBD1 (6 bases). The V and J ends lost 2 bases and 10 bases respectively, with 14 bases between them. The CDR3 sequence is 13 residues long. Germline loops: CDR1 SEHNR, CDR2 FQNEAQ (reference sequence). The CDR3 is CASSLSVQGRAFF. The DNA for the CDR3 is TGTGCCAGCAGCTTATCGGTACAGGGAAGAGCTTTCTTT. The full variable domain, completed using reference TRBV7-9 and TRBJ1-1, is DTGVSQNPRHKITKRGQNVTFRCDPISEHNRLYWYRQTLGQGPEFLTYFQNEAQLEKSRLLSDRFSAERPKGSFSTLEIQRTEQGDSAMYLCASSLSVQGRAFFGQGTRLTVV.

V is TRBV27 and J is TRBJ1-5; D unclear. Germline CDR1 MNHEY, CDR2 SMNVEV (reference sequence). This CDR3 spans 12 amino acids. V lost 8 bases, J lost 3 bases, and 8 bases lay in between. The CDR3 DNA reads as TGTGCCAGCGGAAAGCACAATCAGCCCCAGCATTTT. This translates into CASGKHNQPQHF.

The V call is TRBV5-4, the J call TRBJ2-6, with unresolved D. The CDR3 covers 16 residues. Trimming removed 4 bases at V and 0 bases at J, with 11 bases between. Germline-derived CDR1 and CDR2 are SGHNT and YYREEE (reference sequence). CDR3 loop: CASSPFYASGANVLTF. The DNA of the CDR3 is TGTGCCAGCAGCCCATTCTATGCCTCTGGGGCCAACGTCCTGACTTTC.